The clone carrying this T cell receptor beta chain was seen only a few times. Its antigen remains unknown. A deep-level run was used for the assay. The protocol was immunoSEQ multiplex PCR, while the TCRdb copy is restricted to in-frame clones and leaves out a portion. The table shows hundreds of thousands of clones, with approximately 95% occurring only once. These data are taken from a study of shared clonotypes between healthy human individuals. CD8 cells regarded as naive lacked CD45RO, were positively chosen for CCR7, and omitted terminally differentiated effector memory CD45RA+ cells. Germline V lookup: CDR1 SEHNR, CDR2 FQNEAQ (reference sequence). The CDR3 contains 15 residues. V lost 4 bases and J lost 3; bases outside the gene matches: 8. Study-level points and caveats: Sequencing depth was expected to influence donor clonotype sharing.

The gene calls are TRBV7-9 and TRBJ2-7; TRBD1 aligns across 8 bases. The TCR sequence derives from a woman aged 25-40 years in good health. Input material: naive CD8+ T cells sorted from blood. The CDR3 sequence is CASSYRQGLFYEQYF. DNA of the CDR3: TGTGCCAGCAGCTACCGACAGGGGCTATTCTACGAGCAGTACTTC.